Below, 9 T cell receptor beta chains from the same sample are listed, as sequenced in a study of low-dose radiotherapy and immunotherapy resistance in tumors (dated 2022 in TCRdb). The label giving this sample's time point can be read as: before trial treatment. Sequencing instrument: Illumina HiSeq 2500. Superscript III and a set of TRAV- and TRBV-specific primers were used to synthesize first-strand cDNA, so that both TCRalpha and TCRbeta chains were covered. TCRs were amplified for about 22 PCR cycles with Phusion, using a constant-region primer paired with the adapter attached to the V primers. TCRdb ran its own pipeline on the public reads, namely fastp trimming at Q25 and MiXCR clone calling, and kept in-frame beta chains. Every entry covers one CDR3 protein and lists the most common genes and DNA from its rows. The sample table lists tens of thousands of distinct CDR3 sequences, around 31% of them with a count of one. Around 10% of the sample lies in the top ten.

The source was PBMCs, collected before treatment. The receptors here all came from a female donor with ovarian cancer.

This clonotype was seen a handful of times. This sequence may be a read error, since a much larger clone differs from it by one base. V and J are TRBV5-4 and TRBJ1-2; no clear D. The V end lost 1 base, the J end lost 2 bases, and 6 bases lay between the germline ends. The CDR3 has 13 residues. Looked up from germline, CDR1 is SGHNT and CDR2 is YYREEE (reference sequence). For the CDR3, the DNA is TGTGCCAGCAGCTTGCGGCAGAACTATGGCTACACCTTC. This gives the protein CASSLRQNYGYTF.

This clonotype was recorded many times. The V and J genes are TRBV25-1 and TRBJ2-5; maybe TRBD1 (6 bases). Germline assignment: CDR1 MGHDK and CDR2 SYGVNS. The CDR3 has 12 amino acids. V lost 3 bases and J 8 bases, leaving 10 bases between the germline ends. The CDR3: CASSDHRETQYF. CDR3 DNA: TGTGCCAGCAGTGACCACAGGGAAACCCAGTACTTC. The variable domain in full, with the rest retrieved from reference TRBV25-1 and TRBJ2-5, is EADIYQTPRYLVIGTGKKITLECSQTMGHDKMYWYQQDPGMELHLIHYSYGVNSTEKGDLSSESTVSRIRTEHFPLTLESARPSHTSQYLCASSDHRETQYFGPGTRLLVL.

This clonotype showed up just a few times. The V call is TRBV18, the J call TRBJ1-2; 8 bases are a match to TRBD1. The CDR3 spans 15 residues. Germline assignment: CDR1 KGHSH and CDR2 LQKENI. V lost 5 bases, J lost 7 bases, and 12 bases stayed unmatched. The CDR3 DNA is TGTGCCAGCTCAACCTCGGACAGGGTATCAACTGGCTACACCTTC. Protein product: CASSTSDRVSTGYTF.

This clonotype was counted ten times or more. The gene calls are TRBV7-2 and TRBJ2-1; 7 bases match TRBD2. The CDR3 is 15 amino acids. CDR1 is SGHTA, CDR2 FQGNSA, per germline. The junction had 6 bases not matched to a gene; V was cut back by 3 bases and J by 4 bases. As DNA, the CDR3 is TGTGCCAGCAGCTTGGGGCTAGCGGTTTACAATGAGCAGTTCTTC. As protein: CASSLGLAVYNEQFF.

This clonotype was seen repeatedly, ten times or more. The chain carries TRBV6-2 or TRBV6-3 and TRBJ2-7; tentatively, D is TRBD1 or TRBD2 (5 bases each). CDR1 is MNHEY, CDR2 SVGEGT, per germline. Deletions cut 6 bases from V and 0 bases from J, with 12 bases between. This CDR3 spans 14 amino acids. This CDR3 is CASRLGRVSYEQYF. In DNA, the CDR3 is TGTGCCAGCAGACTGGGGCGGGTCTCCTACGAGCAGTACTTC.

This clonotype has more than one count but fewer than ten. The chain links TRBV10-3 to TRBJ1-5; the D is unclear. The CDR3 is 13 amino acids. From germline, CDR1 is ENHRY and CDR2 SYGVKD. V was cut by 6 bases and J by 5 bases, with 11 bases left in between. In DNA form, the CDR3 reads TGTGCCATCAGGATGGCCTGGGATCAGCCCCAGCATTTT. Amino acids: CAIRMAWDQPQHF.

The V and J genes are TRBV20-1 and TRBJ2-3; unclear D gene. The CDR3 runs to 13 residues. Germline CDR1 reads DFQATT; CDR2 reads SNEGSKA (reference sequence). Trimming removed 7 bases at V and 2 bases at J, with 13 bases between. This chain's CDR3 is CSGFEAYTDTQYF. DNA of the CDR3: TGCAGTGGTTTCGAGGCCTACACAGATACGCAGTATTTT.

V and J are TRBV6-2 or TRBV6-3 and TRBJ2-1; D call uncertain. The length of the CDR3 is 11 residues. The germline V and J ends were trimmed by 8 bases and 4 bases, with 6 bases remaining between them. Germline CDR1 is MNHEY and CDR2 is SVGEGT. The CDR3 sequence: CASLGYNEQFF. The CDR3 coding sequence is TGTGCCAGCTTAGGATACAATGAGCAGTTCTTC.

The chain recombines TRBV5-1 with TRBJ1-2; D not resolved. CDR3 length: 13 residues. V dropped 0 bases and J dropped 5 bases, with 8 bases sitting between them. Per germline, CDR1 SGHRS and CDR2 YFSETQ. The CDR3 coding sequence is TGCGCCAGCAGCTTGGAGGCAGCGTATGGCTACACCTTC. It specifies CASSLEAAYGYTF. The entire variable domain, with the rest obtained from reference TRBV5-1 and TRBJ1-2, is as follows: KAGVTQTPRYLIKTRGQQVTLSCSPISGHRSVSWYQQTPGQGLQFLFEYFSETQRNKGNFPGRFSGRQFSNSRSEMNVSTLELGDSALYLCASSLEAAYGYTFGSGTRLTVV.